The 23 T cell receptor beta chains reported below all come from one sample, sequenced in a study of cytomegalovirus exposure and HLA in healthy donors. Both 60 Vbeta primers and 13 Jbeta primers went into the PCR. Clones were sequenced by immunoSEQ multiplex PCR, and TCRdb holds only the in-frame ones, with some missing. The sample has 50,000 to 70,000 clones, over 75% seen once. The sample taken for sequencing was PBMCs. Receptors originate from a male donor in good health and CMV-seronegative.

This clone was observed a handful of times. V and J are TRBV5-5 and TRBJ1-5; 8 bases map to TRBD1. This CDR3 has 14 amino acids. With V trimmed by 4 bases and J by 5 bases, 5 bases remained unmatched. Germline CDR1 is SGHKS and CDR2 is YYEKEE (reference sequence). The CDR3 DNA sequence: TGTGCCAGCAGCATAGGGACAGGTGATCAGCCCCAGCATTTT. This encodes CASSIGTGDQPQHF. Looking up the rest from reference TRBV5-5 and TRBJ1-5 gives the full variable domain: DAGVTQSPTHLIKTRGQQVTLRCSPISGHKSVSWYQQVLGQGPQFIFQYYEKEERGRGNFPDRFSARQFPNYSSELNVNALLLGDSALYLCASSIGTGDQPQHFGDGTRLSIL.

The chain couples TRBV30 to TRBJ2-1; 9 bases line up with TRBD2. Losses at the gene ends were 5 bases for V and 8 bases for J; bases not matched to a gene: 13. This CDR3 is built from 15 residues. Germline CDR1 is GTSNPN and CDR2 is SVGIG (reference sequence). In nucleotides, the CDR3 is TGTGCCTGGGAGTCGGGGCTAGCGGGAATGCATGAGCAGTTCTTC. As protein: CAWESGLAGMHEQFF.

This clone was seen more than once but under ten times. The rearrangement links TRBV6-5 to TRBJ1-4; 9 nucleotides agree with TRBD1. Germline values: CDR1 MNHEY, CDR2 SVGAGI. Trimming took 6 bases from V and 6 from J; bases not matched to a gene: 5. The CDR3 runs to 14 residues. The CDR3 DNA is TGTGCCAGCAGGGGTTGGGACAGGGATGAAAAACTGTTTTTT. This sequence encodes CASRGWDRDEKLFF.

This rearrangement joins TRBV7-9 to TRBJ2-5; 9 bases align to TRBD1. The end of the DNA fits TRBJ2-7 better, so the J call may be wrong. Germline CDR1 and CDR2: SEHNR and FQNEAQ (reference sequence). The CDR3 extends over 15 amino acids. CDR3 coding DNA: TGTGCCAGCAGCTTCTCCGGACAGGGGCCCTACGAGCAGTACTTC. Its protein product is CASSFSGQGPYEQYF.

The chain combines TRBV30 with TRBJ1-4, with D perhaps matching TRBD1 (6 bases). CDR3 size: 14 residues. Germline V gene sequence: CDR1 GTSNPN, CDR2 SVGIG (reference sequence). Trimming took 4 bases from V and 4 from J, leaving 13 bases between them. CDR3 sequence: CAWTKDSLNEKLFF. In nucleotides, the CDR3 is TGTGCCTGGACGAAGGACAGCCTTAATGAAAAACTGTTTTTT.

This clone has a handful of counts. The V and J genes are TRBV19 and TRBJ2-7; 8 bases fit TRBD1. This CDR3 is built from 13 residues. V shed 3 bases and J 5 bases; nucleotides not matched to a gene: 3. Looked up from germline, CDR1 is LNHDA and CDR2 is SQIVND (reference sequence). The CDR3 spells CASSISGGNEQYF. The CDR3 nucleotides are TGTGCCAGTAGTATTTCAGGGGGCAACGAGCAGTACTTC.

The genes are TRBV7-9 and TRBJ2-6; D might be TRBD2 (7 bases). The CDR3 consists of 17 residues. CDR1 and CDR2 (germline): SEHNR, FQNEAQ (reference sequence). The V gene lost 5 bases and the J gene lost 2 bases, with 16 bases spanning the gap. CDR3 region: CASSILGGGAGANVLTF. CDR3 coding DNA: TGTGCCAGCAGCATCCTGGGCGGGGGCGCTGGGGCCAACGTCCTGACTTTC.

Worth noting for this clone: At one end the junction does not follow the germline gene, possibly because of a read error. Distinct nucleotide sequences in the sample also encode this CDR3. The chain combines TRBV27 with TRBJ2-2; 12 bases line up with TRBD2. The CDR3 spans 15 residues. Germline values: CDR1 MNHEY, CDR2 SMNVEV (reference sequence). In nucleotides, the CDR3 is TGTGCCAGCATCAGGACTAGCGGGGACCCCGGGGAGTTGTTTTTT. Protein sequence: CASIRTSGDPGELFF.

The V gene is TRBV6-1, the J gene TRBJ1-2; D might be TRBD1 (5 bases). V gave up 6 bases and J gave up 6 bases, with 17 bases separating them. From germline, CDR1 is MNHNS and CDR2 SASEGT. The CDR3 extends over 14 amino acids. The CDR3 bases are TGTGCCAGCAGCAATAGGGGTTATGGGGATGGCTACACCTTC. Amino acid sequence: CASSNRGYGDGYTF.

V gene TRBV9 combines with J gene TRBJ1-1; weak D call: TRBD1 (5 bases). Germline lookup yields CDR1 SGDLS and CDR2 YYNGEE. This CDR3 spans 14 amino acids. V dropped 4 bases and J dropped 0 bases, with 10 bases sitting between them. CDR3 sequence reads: CASSTVTVNTEAFF. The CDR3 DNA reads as TGTGCCAGCAGCACAGTGACAGTGAACACTGAAGCTTTCTTT.

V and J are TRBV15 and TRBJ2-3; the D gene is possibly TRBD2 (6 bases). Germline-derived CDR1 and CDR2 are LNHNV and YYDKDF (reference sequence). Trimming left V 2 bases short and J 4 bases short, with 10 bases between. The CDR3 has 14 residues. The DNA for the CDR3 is TGTGCCACCAGCAGATCACTAGCATCAGATACGCAGTATTTT. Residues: CATSRSLASDTQYF.

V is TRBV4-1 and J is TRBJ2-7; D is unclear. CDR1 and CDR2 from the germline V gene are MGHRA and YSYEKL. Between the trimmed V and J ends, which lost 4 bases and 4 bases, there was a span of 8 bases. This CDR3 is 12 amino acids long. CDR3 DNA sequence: TGCGCCAGCAGCCCCCCCAGTTACGAGCAGTACTTC. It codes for CASSPPSYEQYF.

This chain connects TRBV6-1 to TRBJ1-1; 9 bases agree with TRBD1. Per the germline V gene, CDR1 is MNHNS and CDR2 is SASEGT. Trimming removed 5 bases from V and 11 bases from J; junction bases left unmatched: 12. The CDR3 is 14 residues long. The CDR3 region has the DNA TGTGCCAGCAGTTCGGGACAGGGATTGGGGACGGCTTTCTTT. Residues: CASSSGQGLGTAFF.

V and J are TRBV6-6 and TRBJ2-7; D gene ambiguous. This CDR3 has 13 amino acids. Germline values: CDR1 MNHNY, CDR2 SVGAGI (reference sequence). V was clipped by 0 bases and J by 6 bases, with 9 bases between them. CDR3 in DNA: TGTGCCAGCAGTTACTCGCGAACCACCGAGCAGTACTTC. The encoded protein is CASSYSRTTEQYF.

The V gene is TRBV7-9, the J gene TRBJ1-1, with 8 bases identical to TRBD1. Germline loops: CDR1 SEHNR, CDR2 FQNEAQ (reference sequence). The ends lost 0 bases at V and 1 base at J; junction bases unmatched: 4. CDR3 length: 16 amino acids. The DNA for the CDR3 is TGTGCCAGCAGCTTAGCCCGTGGACAGGGGAACACTGAAGCTTTCTTT. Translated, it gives CASSLARGQGNTEAFF.

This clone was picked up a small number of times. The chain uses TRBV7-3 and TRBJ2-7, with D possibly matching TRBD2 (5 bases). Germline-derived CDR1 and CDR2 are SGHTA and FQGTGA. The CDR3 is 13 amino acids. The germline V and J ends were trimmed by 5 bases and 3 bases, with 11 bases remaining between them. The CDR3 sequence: CASSRGQNYEQYF. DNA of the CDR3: TGTGCCAGCAGCAGAGGGCAAAACTACGAGCAGTACTTC.

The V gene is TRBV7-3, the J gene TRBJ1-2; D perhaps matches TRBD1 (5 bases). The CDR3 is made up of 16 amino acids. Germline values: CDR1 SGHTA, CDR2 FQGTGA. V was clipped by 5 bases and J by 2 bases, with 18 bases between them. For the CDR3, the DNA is TGTGCCAGCAGCCCAAGAGGAGACAGAGGCAACTATGGCTACACCTTC. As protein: CASSPRGDRGNYGYTF.

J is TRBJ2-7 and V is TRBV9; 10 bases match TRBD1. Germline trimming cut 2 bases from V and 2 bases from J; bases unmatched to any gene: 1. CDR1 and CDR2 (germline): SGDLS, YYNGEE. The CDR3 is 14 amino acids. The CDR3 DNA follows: TGTGCCAGCAGCGTGGGACAGGGGACCTACGAGCAGTACTTC. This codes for CASSVGQGTYEQYF.

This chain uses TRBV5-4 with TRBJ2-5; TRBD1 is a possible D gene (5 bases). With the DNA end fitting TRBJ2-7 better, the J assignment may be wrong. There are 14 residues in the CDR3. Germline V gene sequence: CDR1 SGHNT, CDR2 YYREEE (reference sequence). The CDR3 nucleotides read TGTGCCAGCAGCCCTAAGGGGAATCTCTACGAGCAGTACTTC. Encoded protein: CASSPKGNLYEQYF.

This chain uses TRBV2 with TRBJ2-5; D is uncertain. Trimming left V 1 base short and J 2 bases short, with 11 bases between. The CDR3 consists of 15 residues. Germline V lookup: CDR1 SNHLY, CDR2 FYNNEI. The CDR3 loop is CASSEGGRPQETQYF. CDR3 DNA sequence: TGTGCCAGCAGTGAAGGCGGAAGACCTCAAGAGACCCAGTACTTC. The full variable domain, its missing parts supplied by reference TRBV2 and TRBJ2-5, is EPEVTQTPSHQVTQMGQEVILRCVPISNHLYFYWYRQILGQKVEFLVSFYNNEISEKSEIFDDQFSVERPDGSNFTLKIRSTKLEDSAMYFCASSEGGRPQETQYFGPGTRLLVL.

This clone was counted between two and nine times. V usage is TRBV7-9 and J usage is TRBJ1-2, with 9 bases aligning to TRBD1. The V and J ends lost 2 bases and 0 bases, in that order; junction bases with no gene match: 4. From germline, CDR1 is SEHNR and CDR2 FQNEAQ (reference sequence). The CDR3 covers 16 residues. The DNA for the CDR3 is TGTGCCAGCAGCTTAACCCGGGACAGGGCTAACTATGGCTACACCTTC. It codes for CASSLTRDRANYGYTF.

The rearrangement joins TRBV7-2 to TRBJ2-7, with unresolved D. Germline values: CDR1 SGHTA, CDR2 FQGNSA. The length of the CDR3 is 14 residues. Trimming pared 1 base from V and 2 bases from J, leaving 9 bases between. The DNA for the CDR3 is TGTGCCAGCAGCTTAGTTCACGGTACCTACGAGCAGTACTTC. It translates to CASSLVHGTYEQYF.

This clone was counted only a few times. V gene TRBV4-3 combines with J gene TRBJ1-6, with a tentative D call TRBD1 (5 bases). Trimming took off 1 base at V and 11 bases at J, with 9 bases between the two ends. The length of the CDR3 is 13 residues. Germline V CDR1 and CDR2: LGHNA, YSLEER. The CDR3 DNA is TGCGCCAGCAGCCAAGCCCGGGGGGCACCCCTCCACTTT. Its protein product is CASSQARGAPLHF.